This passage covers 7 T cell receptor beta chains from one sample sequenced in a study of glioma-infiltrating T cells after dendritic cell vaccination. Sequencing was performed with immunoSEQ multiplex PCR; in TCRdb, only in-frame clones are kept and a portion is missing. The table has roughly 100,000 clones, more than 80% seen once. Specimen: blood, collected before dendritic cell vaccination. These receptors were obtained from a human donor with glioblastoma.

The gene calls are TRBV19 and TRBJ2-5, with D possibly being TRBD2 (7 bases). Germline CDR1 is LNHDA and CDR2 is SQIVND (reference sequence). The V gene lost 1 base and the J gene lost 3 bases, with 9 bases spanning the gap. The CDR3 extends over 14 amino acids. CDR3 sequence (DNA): TGTGCCAGTAGTATAGTAGGGGGGGAAGAGACCCAGTACTTC. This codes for CASSIVGGEETQYF.

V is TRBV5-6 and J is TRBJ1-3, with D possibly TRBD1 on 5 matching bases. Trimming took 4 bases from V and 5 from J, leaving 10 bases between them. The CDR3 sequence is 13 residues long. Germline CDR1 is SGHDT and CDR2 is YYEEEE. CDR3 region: CASSQDRRNTIYF. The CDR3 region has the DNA TGTGCCAGCAGCCAAGACAGAAGAAACACCATATATTTT.

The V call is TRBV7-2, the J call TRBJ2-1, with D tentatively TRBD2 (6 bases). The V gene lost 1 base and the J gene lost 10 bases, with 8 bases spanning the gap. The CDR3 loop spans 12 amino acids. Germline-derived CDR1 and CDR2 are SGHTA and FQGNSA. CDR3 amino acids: CASSLVAGEQFF. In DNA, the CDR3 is TGTGCCAGCAGCTTAGTCGCGGGGGAGCAGTTCTTC. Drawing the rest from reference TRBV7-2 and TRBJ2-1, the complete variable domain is GAGVSQSPSNKVTEKGKDVELRCDPISGHTALYWYRQSLGQGLEFLIYFQGNSAPDKSGLPSDRFSAERTGGSVSTLTIQRTQQEDSAVYLCASSLVAGEQFFGPGTRLTVL.

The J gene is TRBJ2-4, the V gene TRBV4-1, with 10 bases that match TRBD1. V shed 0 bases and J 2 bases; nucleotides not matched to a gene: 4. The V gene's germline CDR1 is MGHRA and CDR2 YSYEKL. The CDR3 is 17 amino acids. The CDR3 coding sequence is TGCGCCAGCAGCCAAGACTGGACAGGGGGGACCAAAAACATTCAGTACTTC. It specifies CASSQDWTGGTKNIQYF.

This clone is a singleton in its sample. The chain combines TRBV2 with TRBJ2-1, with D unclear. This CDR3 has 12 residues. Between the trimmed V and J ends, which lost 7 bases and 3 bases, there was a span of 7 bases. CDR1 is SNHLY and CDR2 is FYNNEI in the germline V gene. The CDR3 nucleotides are TGTGCCAGCATAACAGACTACAATGAGCAGTTCTTC. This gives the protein CASITDYNEQFF.

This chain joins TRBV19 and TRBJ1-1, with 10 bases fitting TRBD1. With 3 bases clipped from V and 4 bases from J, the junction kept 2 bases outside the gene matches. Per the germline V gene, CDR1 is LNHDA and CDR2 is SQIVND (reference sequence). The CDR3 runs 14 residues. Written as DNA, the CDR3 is TGTGCCAGTAGTATGGACAGGGGGAGCACTGAAGCTTTCTTT. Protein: CASSMDRGSTEAFF. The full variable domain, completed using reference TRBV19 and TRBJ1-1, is DGGITQSPKYLFRKEGQNVTLSCEQNLNHDAMYWYRQDPGQGLRLIYYSQIVNDFQKGDIAEGYSVSREKKESFPLTVTSAQKNPTAFYLCASSMDRGSTEAFFGQGTRLTVV.

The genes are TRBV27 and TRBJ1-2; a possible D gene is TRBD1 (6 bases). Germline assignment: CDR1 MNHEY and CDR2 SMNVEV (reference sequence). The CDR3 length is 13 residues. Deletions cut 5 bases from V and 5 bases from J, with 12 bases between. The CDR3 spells CASSLDSEYGYTF. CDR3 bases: TGTGCCAGCAGTCTGGACAGTGAGTATGGCTACACCTTC.